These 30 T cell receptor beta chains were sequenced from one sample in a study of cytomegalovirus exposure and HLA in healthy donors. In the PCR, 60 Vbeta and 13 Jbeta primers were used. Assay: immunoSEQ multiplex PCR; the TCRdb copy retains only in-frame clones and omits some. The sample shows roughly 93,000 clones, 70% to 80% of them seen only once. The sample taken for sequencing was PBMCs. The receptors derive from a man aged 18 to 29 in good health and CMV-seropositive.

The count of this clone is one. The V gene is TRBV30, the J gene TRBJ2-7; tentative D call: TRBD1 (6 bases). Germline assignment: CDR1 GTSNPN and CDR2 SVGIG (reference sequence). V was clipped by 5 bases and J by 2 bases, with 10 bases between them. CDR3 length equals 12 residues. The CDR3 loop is CAWGRGPYEQYF. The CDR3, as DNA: TGTGCCTGGGGCAGGGGACCCTACGAGCAGTACTTC.

CDR3 bases: TGTGCCAGCAGCTTGGCAGGGTTTGAGCAGTTCTTC. Translating it yields CASSLAGFEQFF. The V and J genes are TRBV5-6 and TRBJ2-1; weak D call: TRBD1 (5 bases). The V end lost 0 bases, the J end lost 9 bases, and 7 bases lay between the germline ends. Germline V gene data show CDR1 as SGHDT and CDR2 as YYEEEE. CDR3 length: 12 amino acids.

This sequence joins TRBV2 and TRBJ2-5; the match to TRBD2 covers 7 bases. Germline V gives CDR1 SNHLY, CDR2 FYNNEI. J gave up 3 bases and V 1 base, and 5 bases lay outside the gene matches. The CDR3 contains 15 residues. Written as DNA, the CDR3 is TGTGCCAGCAGTGAAGGGACTAGGGATAAAGAGACCCAGTACTTC. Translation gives CASSEGTRDKETQYF. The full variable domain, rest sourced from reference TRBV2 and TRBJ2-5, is EPEVTQTPSHQVTQMGQEVILRCVPISNHLYFYWYRQILGQKVEFLVSFYNNEISEKSEIFDDQFSVERPDGSNFTLKIRSTKLEDSAMYFCASSEGTRDKETQYFGPGTRLLVL.

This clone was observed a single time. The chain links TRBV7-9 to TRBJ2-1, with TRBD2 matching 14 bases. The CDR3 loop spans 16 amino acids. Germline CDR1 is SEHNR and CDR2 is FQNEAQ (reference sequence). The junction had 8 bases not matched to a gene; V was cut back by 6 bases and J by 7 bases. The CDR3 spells CASRPTSGGAVNEQFF. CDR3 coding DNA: TGTGCCAGCAGGCCGACTAGCGGGGGGGCCGTTAATGAGCAGTTCTTC. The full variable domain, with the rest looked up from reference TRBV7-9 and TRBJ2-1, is DTGVSQNPRHKITKRGQNVTFRCDPISEHNRLYWYRQTLGQGPEFLTYFQNEAQLEKSRLLSDRFSAERPKGSFSTLEIQRTEQGDSAMYLCASRPTSGGAVNEQFFGPGTRLTVL.

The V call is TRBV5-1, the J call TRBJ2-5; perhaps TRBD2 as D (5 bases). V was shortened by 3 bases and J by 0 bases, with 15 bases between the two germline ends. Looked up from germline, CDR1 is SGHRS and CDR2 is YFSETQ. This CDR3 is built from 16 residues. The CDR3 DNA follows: TGCGCCAGCAGCTCTAATACTCAGCGGTACCAAGAGACCCAGTACTTC. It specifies CASSSNTQRYQETQYF.

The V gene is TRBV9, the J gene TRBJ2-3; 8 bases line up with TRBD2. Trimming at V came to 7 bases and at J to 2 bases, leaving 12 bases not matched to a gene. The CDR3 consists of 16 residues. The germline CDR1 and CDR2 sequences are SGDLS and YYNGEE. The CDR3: CASSESAGGITDTQYF. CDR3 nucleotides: TGTGCCAGCTCCGAAAGTGCGGGGGGTATCACAGATACGCAGTATTTT.

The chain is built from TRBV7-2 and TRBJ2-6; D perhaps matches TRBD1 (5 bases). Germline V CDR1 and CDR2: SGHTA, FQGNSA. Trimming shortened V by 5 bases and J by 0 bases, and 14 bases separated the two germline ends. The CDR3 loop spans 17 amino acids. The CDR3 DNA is TGTGCCAGCAGCGGACAAACCAGGGCCTCTGGGGCCAACGTCCTGACTTTC. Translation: CASSGQTRASGANVLTF.

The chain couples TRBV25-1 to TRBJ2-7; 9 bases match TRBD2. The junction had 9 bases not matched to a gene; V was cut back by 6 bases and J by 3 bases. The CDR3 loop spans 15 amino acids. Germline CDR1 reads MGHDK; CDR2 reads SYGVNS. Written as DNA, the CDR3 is TGTGCCAGCAGCCCCCGGCGGGGGGGGGTCTACGAGCAGTACTTC. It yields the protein CASSPRRGGVYEQYF.

The CDR3 region is CASGGQGVYEQYF. The CDR3 coding sequence is TGTGCCAGCGGCGGACAGGGAGTCTACGAGCAGTACTTC. The genes are TRBV2 and TRBJ2-7, with 8 bases identical to TRBD1. The germline CDR1 and CDR2 sequences are SNHLY and FYNNEI. V dropped 8 bases and J dropped 3; count of bases not matched to a gene: 6. The CDR3 has 13 residues.

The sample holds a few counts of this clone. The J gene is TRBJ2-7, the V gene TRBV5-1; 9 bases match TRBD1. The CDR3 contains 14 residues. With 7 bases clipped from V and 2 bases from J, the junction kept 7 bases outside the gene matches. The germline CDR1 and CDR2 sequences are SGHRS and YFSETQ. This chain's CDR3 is CASARDRAAYEQYF. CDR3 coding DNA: TGCGCCAGCGCCCGGGACAGGGCCGCCTACGAGCAGTACTTC.

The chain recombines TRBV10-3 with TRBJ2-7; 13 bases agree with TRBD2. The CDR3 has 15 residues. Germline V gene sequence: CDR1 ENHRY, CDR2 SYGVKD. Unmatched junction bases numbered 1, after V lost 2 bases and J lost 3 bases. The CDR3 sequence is CAISEGTSGVYEQYF. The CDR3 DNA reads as TGTGCCATCAGTGAGGGGACTAGCGGGGTCTACGAGCAGTACTTC.

CDR3 sequence: CASSVLERSYEQYF. The CDR3 DNA sequence: TGTGCCAGCAGCGTACTCGAGAGATCCTACGAGCAGTACTTC. The V gene is TRBV9, the J gene TRBJ2-7; D unclear. Germline values: CDR1 SGDLS, CDR2 YYNGEE. Deletions cut 1 base from V and 1 base from J, with 9 bases between. The length of the CDR3 is 14 residues.

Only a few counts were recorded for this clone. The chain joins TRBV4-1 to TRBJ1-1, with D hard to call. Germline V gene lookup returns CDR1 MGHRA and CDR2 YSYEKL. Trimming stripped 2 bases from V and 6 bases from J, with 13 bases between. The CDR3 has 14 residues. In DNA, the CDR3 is TGCGCCAGCAGCCAAACGAGTTCTATTCCTGAAGCTTTCTTT. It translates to CASSQTSSIPEAFF.

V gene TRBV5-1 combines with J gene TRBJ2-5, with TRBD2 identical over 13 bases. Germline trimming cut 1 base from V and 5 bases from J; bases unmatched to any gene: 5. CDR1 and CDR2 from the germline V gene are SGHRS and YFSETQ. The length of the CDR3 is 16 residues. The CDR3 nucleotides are TGCGCCAGCAGCTTGTCACTAGCGGGGGGGCGTGAGACCCAGTACTTC. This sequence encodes CASSLSLAGGRETQYF.

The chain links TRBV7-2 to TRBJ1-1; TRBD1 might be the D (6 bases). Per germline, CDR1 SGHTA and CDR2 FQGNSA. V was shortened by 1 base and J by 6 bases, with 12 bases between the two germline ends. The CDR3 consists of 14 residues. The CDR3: CASSLVRGAAEAFF. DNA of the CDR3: TGTGCCAGCAGCTTAGTTCGGGGGGCAGCTGAAGCTTTCTTT.

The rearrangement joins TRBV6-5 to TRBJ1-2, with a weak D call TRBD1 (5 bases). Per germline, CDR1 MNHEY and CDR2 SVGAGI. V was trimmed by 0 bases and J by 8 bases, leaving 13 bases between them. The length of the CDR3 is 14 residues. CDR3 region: CASSYSGGGGGYTF. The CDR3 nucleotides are TGTGCCAGCAGTTACTCGGGCGGGGGTGGAGGCTACACCTTC.

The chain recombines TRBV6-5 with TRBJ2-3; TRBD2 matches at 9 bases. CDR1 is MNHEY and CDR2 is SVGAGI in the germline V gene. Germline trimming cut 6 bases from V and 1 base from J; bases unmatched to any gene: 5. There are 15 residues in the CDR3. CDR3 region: CASSFLAGRTDTQYF. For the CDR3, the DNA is TGTGCCAGCAGCTTCCTAGCGGGGCGCACAGATACGCAGTATTTT.

The CDR3 DNA is TGTGCCAGCAGCTTATACGCGTCAGACACCACTGAAGCTTTCTTT. Residues: CASSLYASDTTEAFF. This chain links TRBV7-8 with TRBJ1-1; D is unclear. CDR1 SGHVS and CDR2 FQNEAQ come from the germline V gene. The CDR3 runs 15 residues. V lost 2 bases to trimming and J lost 4 bases, with 14 bases between them.

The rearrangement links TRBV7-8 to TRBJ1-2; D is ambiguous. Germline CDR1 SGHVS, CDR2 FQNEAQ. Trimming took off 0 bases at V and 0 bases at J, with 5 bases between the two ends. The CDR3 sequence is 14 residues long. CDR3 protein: CASSLAAANYGYTF. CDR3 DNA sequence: TGTGCCAGCAGCTTAGCGGCAGCTAACTATGGCTACACCTTC.

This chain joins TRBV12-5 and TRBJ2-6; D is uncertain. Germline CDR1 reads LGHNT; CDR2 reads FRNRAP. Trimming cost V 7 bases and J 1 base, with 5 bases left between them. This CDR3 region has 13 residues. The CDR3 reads CASASSGANVLTF. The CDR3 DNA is TGTGCTAGTGCCTCGTCTGGGGCCAACGTCCTGACTTTC.

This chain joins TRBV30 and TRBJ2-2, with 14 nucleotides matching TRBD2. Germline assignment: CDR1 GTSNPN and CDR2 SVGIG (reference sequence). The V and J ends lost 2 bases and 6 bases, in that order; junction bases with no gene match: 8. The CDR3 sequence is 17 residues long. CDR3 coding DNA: TGTGCCTGGAGTCAATATTCGACTAGCGGGGGGGCCGGGGAGCTGTTTTTT. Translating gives CAWSQYSTSGGAGELFF.

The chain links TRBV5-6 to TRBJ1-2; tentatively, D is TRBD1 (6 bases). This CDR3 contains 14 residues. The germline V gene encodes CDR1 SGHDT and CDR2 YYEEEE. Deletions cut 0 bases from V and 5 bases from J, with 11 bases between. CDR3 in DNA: TGTGCCAGCAGCTTGGGAAGGGGGGGATATGGCTACACCTTC. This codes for CASSLGRGGYGYTF.

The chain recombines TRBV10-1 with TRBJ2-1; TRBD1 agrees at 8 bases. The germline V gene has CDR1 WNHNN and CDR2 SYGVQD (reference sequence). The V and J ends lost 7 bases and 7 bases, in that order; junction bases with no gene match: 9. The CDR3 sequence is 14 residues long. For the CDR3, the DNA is TGCGCCAGCATCACGGGACAGGTGCTAAATGAGCAGTTCTTC. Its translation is CASITGQVLNEQFF.

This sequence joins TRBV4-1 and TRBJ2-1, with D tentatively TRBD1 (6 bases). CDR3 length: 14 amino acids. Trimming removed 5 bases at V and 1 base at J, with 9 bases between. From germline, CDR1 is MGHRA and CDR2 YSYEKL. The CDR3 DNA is TGCGCCAGCAGCACGGGACAATCCTACAATGAGCAGTTCTTC. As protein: CASSTGQSYNEQFF.

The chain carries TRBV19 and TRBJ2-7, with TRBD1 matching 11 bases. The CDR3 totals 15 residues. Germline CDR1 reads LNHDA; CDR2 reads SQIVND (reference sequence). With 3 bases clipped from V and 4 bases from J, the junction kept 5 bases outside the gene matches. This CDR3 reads CASSIVGQGVYEQYF. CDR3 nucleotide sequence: TGTGCCAGTAGTATCGTGGGACAGGGGGTATACGAGCAGTACTTC.

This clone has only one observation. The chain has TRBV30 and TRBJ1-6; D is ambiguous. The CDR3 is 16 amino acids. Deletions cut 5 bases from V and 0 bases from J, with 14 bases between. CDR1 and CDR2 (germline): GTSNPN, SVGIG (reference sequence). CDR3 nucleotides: TGTGCCTGGGAGAGGGCAGGAAGCTCCTATAATTCACCCCTCCACTTT. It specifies CAWERAGSSYNSPLHF.

The CDR3 loop reads CASSESLAGAPGYTF. CDR3 DNA sequence: TGTGCCAGCAGTGAAAGCCTTGCAGGGGCTCCTGGCTACACCTTC. The gene calls are TRBV6-1 and TRBJ1-2; D possibly corresponds to TRBD1 (6 bases). The CDR3 sequence is 15 residues long. Trimming removed 2 bases at V and 7 bases at J, with 17 bases between. CDR1 MNHNS and CDR2 SASEGT come from the germline V gene.

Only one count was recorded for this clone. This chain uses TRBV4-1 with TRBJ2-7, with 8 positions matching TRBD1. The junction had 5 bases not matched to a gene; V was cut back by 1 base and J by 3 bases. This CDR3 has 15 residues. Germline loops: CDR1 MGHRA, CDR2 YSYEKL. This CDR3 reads CASSQGQGNFYEQYF. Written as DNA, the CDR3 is TGCGCCAGCAGCCAAGGACAGGGGAACTTCTACGAGCAGTACTTC.

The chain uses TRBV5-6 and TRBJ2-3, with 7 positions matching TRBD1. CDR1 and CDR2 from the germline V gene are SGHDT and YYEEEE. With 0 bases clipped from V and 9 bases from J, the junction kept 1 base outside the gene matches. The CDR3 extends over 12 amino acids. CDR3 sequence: CASSLGGGTQYF. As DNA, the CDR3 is TGTGCCAGCAGCTTGGGAGGGGGCACGCAGTATTTT. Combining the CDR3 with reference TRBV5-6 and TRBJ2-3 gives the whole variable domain DAGVTQSPTHLIKTRGQQVTLRCSPKSGHDTVSWYQQALGQGPQFIFQYYEEEERQRGNFPDRFSGHQFPNYSSELNVNALLLGDSALYLCASSLGGGTQYFGPGTRLTVL.

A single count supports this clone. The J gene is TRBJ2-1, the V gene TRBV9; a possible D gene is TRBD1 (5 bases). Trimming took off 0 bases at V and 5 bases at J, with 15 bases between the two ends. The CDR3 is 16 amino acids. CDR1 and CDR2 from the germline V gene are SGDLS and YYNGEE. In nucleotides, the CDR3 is TGTGCCAGCAGCGTAGCAGGCAGGGTAGGAAACAATGAGCAGTTCTTC. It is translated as CASSVAGRVGNNEQFF.